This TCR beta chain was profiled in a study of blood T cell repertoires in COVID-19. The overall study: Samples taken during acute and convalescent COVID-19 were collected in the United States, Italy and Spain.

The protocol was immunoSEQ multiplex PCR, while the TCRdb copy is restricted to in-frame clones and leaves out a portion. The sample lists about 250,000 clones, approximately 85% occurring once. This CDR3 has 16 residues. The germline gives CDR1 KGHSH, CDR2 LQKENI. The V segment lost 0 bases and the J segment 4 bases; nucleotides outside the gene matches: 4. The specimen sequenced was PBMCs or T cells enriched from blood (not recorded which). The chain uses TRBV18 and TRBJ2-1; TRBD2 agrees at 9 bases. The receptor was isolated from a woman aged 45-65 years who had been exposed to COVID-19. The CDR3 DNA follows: TGTGCCAGCTCACCACCGAGTCTAGCGGGGTACAATGAGCAGTTCTTC. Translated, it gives CASSPPSLAGYNEQFF.